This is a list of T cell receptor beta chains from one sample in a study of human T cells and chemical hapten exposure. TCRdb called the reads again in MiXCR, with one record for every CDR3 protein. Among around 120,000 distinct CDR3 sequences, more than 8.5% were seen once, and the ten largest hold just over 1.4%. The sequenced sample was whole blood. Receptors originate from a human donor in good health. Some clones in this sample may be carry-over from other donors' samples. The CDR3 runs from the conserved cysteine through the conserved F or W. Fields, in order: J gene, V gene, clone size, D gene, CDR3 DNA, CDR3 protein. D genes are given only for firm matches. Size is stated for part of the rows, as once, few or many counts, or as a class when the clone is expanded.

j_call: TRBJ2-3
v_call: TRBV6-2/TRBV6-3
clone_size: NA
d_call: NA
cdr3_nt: TGTGCCAGCAGTGAACGGCACTACCACACAGATACGCAGTATTTT
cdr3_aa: CASSERHYHTDTQYF

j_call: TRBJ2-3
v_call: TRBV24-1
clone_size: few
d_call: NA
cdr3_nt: TGTGCCACCAGTGAATCCACAGAACTTAATACGCAGTATTTT
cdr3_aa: CATSESTELNTQYF

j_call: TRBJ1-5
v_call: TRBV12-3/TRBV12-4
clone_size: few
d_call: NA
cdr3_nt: TGTGCCAGCAGTCCTATGGTTTGGGGGCCCAATCAGCCCCAGCATTTT
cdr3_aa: CASSPMVWGPNQPQHF

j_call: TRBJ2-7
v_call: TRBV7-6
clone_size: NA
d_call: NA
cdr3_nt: TGTGCCAGCAGCTCTACTCAGAACACCCTCTACGAGCAGTACTTC
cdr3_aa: CASSSTQNTLYEQYF

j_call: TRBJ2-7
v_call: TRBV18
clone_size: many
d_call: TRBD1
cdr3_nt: TGTGCCAGCTCGCTACAGGGGGCGCGAGACGAGCAGTACTTC
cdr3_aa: CASSLQGARDEQYF

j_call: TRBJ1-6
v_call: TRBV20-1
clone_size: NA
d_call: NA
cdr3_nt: TGCAGTGCTCAGAGCCGATCAGAGGGTAGCTCCTATAATTCACCCCTCCACTTT
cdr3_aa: CSAQSRSEGSSYNSPLHF

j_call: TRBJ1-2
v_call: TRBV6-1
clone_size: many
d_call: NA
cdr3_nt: TGTGCCAGCAGTGAAGCGCTTCAAGTCGGGGTTAATGGCTACACCTTC
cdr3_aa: CASSEALQVGVNGYTF

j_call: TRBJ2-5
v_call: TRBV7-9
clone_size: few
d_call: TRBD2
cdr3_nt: TGTGCCAGCACCCCCCTGGGACTAGCGGGGGCCTGGTACCAAGAGACCCAGTACTTC
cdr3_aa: CASTPLGLAGAWYQETQYF

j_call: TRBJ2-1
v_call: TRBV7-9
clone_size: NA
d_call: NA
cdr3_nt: TGTGCCAGCAGCCGAACCAGCCTGCGGGACAATGAGCAGTTCTTC
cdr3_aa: CASSRTSLRDNEQFF

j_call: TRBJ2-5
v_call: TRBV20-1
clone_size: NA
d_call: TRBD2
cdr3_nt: TGCAGTGTAACTAGCGAGGAGACCCAGTACTTC
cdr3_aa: CSVTSEETQYF

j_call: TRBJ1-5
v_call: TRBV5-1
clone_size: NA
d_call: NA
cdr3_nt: TGCGCCAGCAGCGTTGACCCTCAGGGCCATCAGCCCCAGCATTTT
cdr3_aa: CASSVDPQGHQPQHF